This T cell receptor (beta chain) was documented in a study of cytotoxic CD8 clonotypes in ibrutinib-treated CLL. Study observations and caveats: Sustained-remission and progressing patients had different sampling times.

In its sample, this clone ranks as medium-sized (0.01 to 0.1%). The antigen is unknown. Within the sample, other DNA sequences also encode this same CDR3. The CDR3 totals 12 residues. Germline V CDR1 and CDR2: MNHEY, SMNVEV (reference sequence). Trimming shortened V by 8 bases and J by 10 bases, and 17 bases separated the two germline ends. TCRdb's copy holds only in-frame clones and misses some; the assay was immunoSEQ multiplex PCR. The table shows 40,000 to 50,000 clones, with about three fifths occurring only once. The sample consisted of PBMCs, taken after 24 months of ibrutinib treatment. The chain recombines TRBV27 with TRBJ1-1; D is ambiguous. The TCR comes from a human donor with chronic lymphocytic leukemia. Written as DNA, the CDR3 is TGTGCCAGCGGGTTGGTTGGCGGAGTAGCTTTCTTT. The encoded protein is CASGLVGGVAFF.